The present T cell receptor beta chain was sequenced within a study of shared clonotypes between healthy human individuals (dated by TCRdb to 2020 to 2021). In terms of the full investigation: Two women and a few men aged 18 to 49 years were included in the cohort. Per donor, leukapheresis produced somewhere between about 0.94 and 9.5 billion PBMCs. To estimate repertoire size and how much clonotype sharing occurs between individuals, the study deeply sequenced the blood TCR repertoires of about 5 healthy adults. Different laboratories and diverse techniques were used to prepare libraries and sequence TCR repertoires, to increase sequencing depth and limit assay-specific biases.

The donors were healthy, HIV-negative adults who had no recently reported acute infections or vaccinations. Every donor was a Caucasian adult living in Nashville, Tennessee, USA. In the unsorted samples, roughly 90 million PBMCs were counted, and genomic DNA was extracted using the QIAamp DNA Blood Mini kit. Blood was obtained by leukapheresis, after which PBMCs were separated by Ficoll-Histopaque density gradient centrifugation and cryopreserved in liquid nitrogen vapor phase. About this clone: What this receptor recognizes is not known. No quality values exist for individual bases; no much larger clone is one base distant.

TCR CDR3 regions were amplified from genomic DNA by multiplex PCR using the deep immunoSEQ assay. For each cell subset, the extracted genomic DNA was distributed evenly across all wells of several immunoSEQ 96-well plates, and each plate served as one replicate. For unsorted PBMC, approximately 0.3 ug genomic DNA, equal to tens of thousands of T cell genomes, was loaded into each replicate PCR. Genomic DNA from unsorted PBMC was sequenced over ten immunoSEQ deep assay plates. Purified libraries were quantified with a Qubit 3.0 fluorometer, sized on a Bioanalyzer 2100, and re-quantified with the KAPA Library Quantification kit. A separate single-read 150-cycle Illumina NextSeq 550 flow cell was used to sequence each immunoSEQ 96-well plate. Turning to the authors' computational methods: Because the immunoSEQ output held only junctional sequences and lacked quality scores, the filtering could not match the filtering applied to full-length reads. Sequences were annotated with PyIR, a Python wrapper for IgBLAST v1.9, and V/J genes and CDR3 were assigned using IMGT germline references. Reads with weak V/J assignments (E-value above 1e-6), missing CDR3, stop codons, out-of-frame junctions, or ambiguous translated residues were removed. A V3J clonotype was defined by an identical inferred V gene, J gene, and CDR3 amino acid sequence. Percentage overlap between repertoires was computed as shared unique clonotypes divided by the size of the smaller repertoire. Three approaches were used to assess repertoire richness: RTK rarefaction, the Chao1 estimator, and Recon v2.1 estimates of unobserved clonotypes. TCRdb limited this immuneACCESS table to in-frame rearrangements with V and J called. A share of clones is missing; checked studies link under half to unresolved V genes, and the rest is unexplained. D and trimming come from the DNA, and the V and J calls and clone size come from that table. The table for this sample lists a few hundred thousand clones; roughly four fifths of them were counted only once. The top ten hold 12% of the sample.

General findings and caveats noted by the study authors: Pairwise subsampling indicated that sequencing depth was expected to affect the degree of clonotype sharing among donors. Because the study included a small number of donors, the genetic and exposure-history diversity represented was limited. Sampling was restricted to blood, and TCR repertoires in tissue are likely to differ from TCR repertoires in blood.

The junction shows trimming of 8 bases on V and 4 bases on J, and the gene matches do not reach 8 bases of it. The CDR3, from cysteine to phenylalanine, totals 15 residues. The kept DNA is CDR3 alone, 45 bases in frame from the first base. The germline V gene encodes CDR1 SGHRS and CDR2 YFSETQ. This receptor was identified in a middle-aged woman in good health. Some clones in this sample may be carry-over from other donors' samples. The sequenced sample consisted of PBMCs. The rearrangement combines TRBV5-1 with TRBJ2-2; TRBD2 agrees with 10 junctional bases. The CDR3 region has the sequence CASTSGISATGELFF. In nucleotide form, the sequence is TGCGCCAGTACTAGCGGGATCAGCGCCACCGGGGAGCTGTTTTTT.